Listed below are T cell receptor beta chains from one sample, sequenced in a study of early T cells in non-severe SARS-CoV-2 infection. From the 5' RACE reads, TCRdb called clonotypes with MiXCR, one entry per CDR3 protein. This sample has approximately 66,000 distinct CDR3 sequences, with roughly 13% found just once. What was sequenced was whole blood. The receptors shown here come from an adult who was a healthcare worker with PCR-confirmed SARS-CoV-2 infection or an uninfected control (not recorded which). Both conserved end residues are part of each CDR3. Fields, in order: clone size, J gene, D gene, V gene, CDR3 DNA, CDR3 protein. D genes are given only for firm matches. Clone size is given for some rows only: seen once, a few or many times, or a class if the clone is expanded.

clone size: few
J gene: TRBJ1-1
D gene: .
V gene: TRBV7-9
CDR3 DNA: TGTGCCAGCTTCCGATCAGGGTTACCTGAAGCTTTCTTT
CDR3 protein: CASFRSGLPEAFF

clone size: few
J gene: TRBJ2-7
D gene: .
V gene: TRBV29-1
CDR3 DNA: TGCAGCGCCGGGACGGTCCCCTACGAGCAGTACTTC
CDR3 protein: CSAGTVPYEQYF

clone size: .
J gene: TRBJ2-5
D gene: .
V gene: TRBV6-1
CDR3 DNA: TGTGCCAGCAGCAAATACGGGGTGTACCAAGAGACCCAGTACTTC
CDR3 protein: CASSKYGVYQETQYF

clone size: many
J gene: TRBJ2-1
D gene: TRBD2
V gene: TRBV12-3/TRBV12-4
CDR3 DNA: TGTGCCAGCAGCTCCCAAGCGGGGGGGCGTTTCTATGAGCAGTTCTTC
CDR3 protein: CASSSQAGGRFYEQFF

clone size: few
J gene: TRBJ2-7
D gene: .
V gene: TRBV10-1
CDR3 DNA: TGCGCCAGCAGTGAGGTACAGGGCAACGAGCAGTACTTC
CDR3 protein: CASSEVQGNEQYF

clone size: few
J gene: TRBJ2-5
D gene: TRBD1
V gene: TRBV29-1
CDR3 DNA: TGCAGCGTTGAGGTTACAGGGGACGGGACCCAGTACTTC
CDR3 protein: CSVEVTGDGTQYF

clone size: many
J gene: TRBJ2-6
D gene: TRBD2
V gene: TRBV19
CDR3 DNA: TGTGCCAGTACCGGGACTAGCGGGAGCTCTGGGGCCAACGTCCTGACTTTC
CDR3 protein: CASTGTSGSSGANVLTF

clone size: many
J gene: TRBJ2-1
D gene: TRBD1
V gene: TRBV2
CDR3 DNA: TGTGCCAGCAGTAGGACAGGGTTTGGGGGCAATGAGCAGTTCTTC
CDR3 protein: CASSRTGFGGNEQFF

clone size: many
J gene: TRBJ2-7
D gene: .
V gene: TRBV20-1
CDR3 DNA: TGCAGTGCTAGAGACCCCCGGGAAGGCGCTTCTAAGCAGTACTTC
CDR3 protein: CSARDPREGASKQYF

clone size: few
J gene: TRBJ2-5
D gene: TRBD2
V gene: TRBV10-3
CDR3 DNA: TGTGCCATCAGTGAGGTAGCGGGAGGGCCGGGGAGAGAGACCCAGTACTTC
CDR3 protein: CAISEVAGGPGRETQYF

clone size: many
J gene: TRBJ2-7
D gene: .
V gene: TRBV10-1
CDR3 DNA: TGCGCCAGCAGTGAGTCCGCAGTACGGCTCTACGAGCAGTACTTC
CDR3 protein: CASSESAVRLYEQYF

clone size: .
J gene: TRBJ2-1
D gene: .
V gene: TRBV29-1
CDR3 DNA: TGCAGCGTTGACCCTAGCAATGAGCAGTTCTTC
CDR3 protein: CSVDPSNEQFF

clone size: .
J gene: TRBJ1-4
D gene: TRBD1
V gene: TRBV7-9
CDR3 DNA: TGTGCCAGCAGCTTCGGACAGGGAACTAATGAAAAACTGTTTTTT
CDR3 protein: CASSFGQGTNEKLFF

clone size: many
J gene: TRBJ2-1
D gene: .
V gene: TRBV19
CDR3 DNA: TGTGCCAGTACCGAGAGGGACACAACCTACAATGAGCAGTTCTTC
CDR3 protein: CASTERDTTYNEQFF

clone size: .
J gene: TRBJ1-5
D gene: .
V gene: TRBV14
CDR3 DNA: TGTGCCAGCAGCCAACAACGCGGTCAGCCCCAGCATTTT
CDR3 protein: CASSQQRGQPQHF

clone size: few
J gene: TRBJ1-5
D gene: .
V gene: TRBV24-1
CDR3 DNA: TGTGCCACCAGCTTAGGGAATCAGCCCCAGCATTTT
CDR3 protein: CATSLGNQPQHF

clone size: few
J gene: TRBJ1-2
D gene: .
V gene: TRBV25-1
CDR3 DNA: TGTGCCAGCAGTGAATATTGGGACAACTATGGCTACACCTTC
CDR3 protein: CASSEYWDNYGYTF

clone size: few
J gene: TRBJ2-1
D gene: TRBD1
V gene: TRBV6-2/TRBV6-3
CDR3 DNA: TGTGCCAGCAGAGAAACAGGGGAGAATGAGCAGTTCTTC
CDR3 protein: CASRETGENEQFF

clone size: .
J gene: TRBJ2-1
D gene: TRBD2
V gene: TRBV11-1
CDR3 DNA: TGTGCCAGCAGCTTACGCCTAGCGGGAGTGGTGAATGAGCAGTTCTTC
CDR3 protein: CASSLRLAGVVNEQFF

clone size: many
J gene: TRBJ2-7
D gene: .
V gene: TRBV20-1
CDR3 DNA: TGCAGTGCTAGTTATCAGCGATCCGAGCAGTACTTC
CDR3 protein: CSASYQRSEQYF

clone size: .
J gene: TRBJ2-3
D gene: .
V gene: TRBV29-1
CDR3 DNA: TGCAGCGTTGGTCTTAGGGGCACAGATACGCAGTATTTT
CDR3 protein: CSVGLRGTDTQYF

clone size: many
J gene: TRBJ2-7
D gene: .
V gene: TRBV5-5
CDR3 DNA: TGTGCCAGCAGCTTGGAGATCTACGAGCAGTACTTC
CDR3 protein: CASSLEIYEQYF

clone size: .
J gene: TRBJ2-2
D gene: .
V gene: TRBV2
CDR3 DNA: TGTGCCAGCAGCGGACAGACGAACACCGGGGAGCTGTTTTTT
CDR3 protein: CASSGQTNTGELFF

clone size: .
J gene: TRBJ2-3
D gene: TRBD2
V gene: TRBV18
CDR3 DNA: TGTGCCAGCTCGTCCCCCGGGACTAGCTTCGGCACAGATACGCAGTATTTT
CDR3 protein: CASSSPGTSFGTDTQYF

clone size: few
J gene: TRBJ2-7
D gene: TRBD2
V gene: TRBV12-3/TRBV12-4
CDR3 DNA: TGTGCCAGCGGGGCTAGCGGGACCCACGAGCAGTACTTC
CDR3 protein: CASGASGTHEQYF

clone size: many
J gene: TRBJ2-1
D gene: TRBD2
V gene: TRBV11-1
CDR3 DNA: TGTGCCAGCACCGATACTAGCGGGGCACACAATGAGCAGTTCTTC
CDR3 protein: CASTDTSGAHNEQFF

clone size: few
J gene: TRBJ1-1
D gene: .
V gene: TRBV6-5
CDR3 DNA: TGTGCCAGCGGTACACTAACAGAACCTGAAGCTTTCTTT
CDR3 protein: CASGTLTEPEAFF

clone size: many
J gene: TRBJ2-7
D gene: .
V gene: TRBV28
CDR3 DNA: TGTGCCAGCACGTACTCCTACGAGCAGTACTTC
CDR3 protein: CASTYSYEQYF

clone size: few
J gene: TRBJ2-5
D gene: .
V gene: TRBV4-1
CDR3 DNA: TGCGCCAGCAGCCAAGATAAAAGCCTGTTAAAAGAGACCCAGTACTTC
CDR3 protein: CASSQDKSLLKETQYF

clone size: few
J gene: TRBJ2-5
D gene: .
V gene: TRBV6-5
CDR3 DNA: TGTGCCAGCAGTTCACCGGGACACGAAGAGACCCAGTACTTC
CDR3 protein: CASSSPGHEETQYF

clone size: .
J gene: TRBJ2-7
D gene: .
V gene: TRBV6-6
CDR3 DNA: TGTGCCAGCAGCCCCGGCCGGAGATGGGACGAGCAGTACTTC
CDR3 protein: CASSPGRRWDEQYF

clone size: .
J gene: TRBJ1-2
D gene: .
V gene: TRBV9
CDR3 DNA: TGTGCCAGCAGCGTAGACAGGAACTATGGCTACACCTTC
CDR3 protein: CASSVDRNYGYTF

clone size: few
J gene: TRBJ2-7
D gene: .
V gene: TRBV28
CDR3 DNA: TGTGCCAGCACTTCAGGTATGCCCTACGAGCAGTACTTC
CDR3 protein: CASTSGMPYEQYF

clone size: few
J gene: TRBJ2-5
D gene: TRBD1
V gene: TRBV18
CDR3 DNA: TGTGCCAGCAACCGGGACAGACCATCCTGGGGAGAGACCCAGTACTTC
CDR3 protein: CASNRDRPSWGETQYF

clone size: few
J gene: TRBJ2-3
D gene: .
V gene: TRBV7-9
CDR3 DNA: TGTGCCAGCAGCTCGCCAGGGGTCCACAACACAGATACGCAGTATTTT
CDR3 protein: CASSSPGVHNTDTQYF